Presented here are 17 T cell receptor beta chains from one specimen sequenced in a study of regulatory T cells in long-lasting Graves disease. Time point noted: newly diagnosed GD, antithyroid drugs for less than 3 months. Scientists built the TCR library using RNA that was extracted from PBMCs. The authors built TCR beta libraries using iRepertoire HTBI primers and Arm-PCR of CDR3 regions. Using its own MiXCR run on the multiplex PCR reads, TCRdb lists one record per CDR3 protein. The sample carries about 320,000 distinct CDR3 sequences, about 18% recorded once. The sample in question was peripheral blood mononuclear cells (PBMCs), obtained at new diagnosis, from a patient treated with antithyroid drugs. All receptors derive from a female donor with Graves disease.

Many counts were recorded for this clonotype. This sequence joins TRBV19 and TRBJ2-7; D is perhaps TRBD1 (6 bases). CDR1 and CDR2 from the germline V gene are LNHDA and SQIVND (reference sequence). This CDR3 is built from 15 residues. V was trimmed by 3 bases and J by 0 bases, leaving 12 bases between them. CDR3 sequence reads: CASSITTGNSYEQYF. The DNA for the CDR3 is TGTGCCAGTAGTATTACGACAGGAAACTCCTACGAGCAGTACTTC.

In its sample, this clonotype was seen many times. V is TRBV19 and J is TRBJ2-2, with a possible D match to TRBD1 (5 bases). The germline CDR1 and CDR2 sequences are LNHDA and SQIVND (reference sequence). V was clipped by 5 bases and J by 2 bases, with 15 bases between them. There are 16 residues in the CDR3. The CDR3: CASSPALDSNTGELFF. CDR3 sequence (DNA): TGTGCCAGTAGTCCAGCCCTTGACAGTAACACCGGGGAGCTGTTTTTT.

This clonotype has just a few counts. The V call is TRBV7-9, the J call TRBJ1-1; 7 nucleotides match TRBD1. The junction had 6 bases not matched to a gene; V was cut back by 5 bases and J by 6 bases. Looked up from germline, CDR1 is SEHNR and CDR2 is FQNEAQ (reference sequence). This CDR3 comprises 13 residues. The CDR3, as DNA: TGTGCCAGCAGCCCCCAGGGGGTGGCTGAAGCTTTCTTT. Its translation: CASSPQGVAEAFF.

This clonotype was seen repeatedly, ten times or more. The V gene is TRBV28, the J gene TRBJ1-5; TRBD1 matches at 7 bases. Germline loops: CDR1 MDHEN, CDR2 SYDVKM. V shed 7 bases and J 6 bases; nucleotides not matched to a gene: 12. The CDR3 is 15 amino acids. As DNA, the CDR3 is TGTGCCAGCACCGGGGACAGATCCATTATTCAGCCCCAGCATTTT. Translation: CASTGDRSIIQPQHF.

This clonotype was seen a handful of times. The chain recombines TRBV28 with TRBJ2-1; 9 bases are a match to TRBD2. V lost 7 bases and J lost 4; bases outside the gene matches: 14. The CDR3 length is 17 residues. Per germline, CDR1 MDHEN and CDR2 SYDVKM. CDR3 sequence reads: CASISSPGTSRYNEQFF. The CDR3 nucleotides are TGTGCCAGCATTTCCTCTCCCGGGACTAGCCGTTACAATGAGCAGTTCTTC.

As regards this clonotype: It differs at one base from a far larger clone, so likely a read error. This CDR3 is missing its conserved last phenylalanine or tryptophan, likely due to a read error. As DNA, the CDR3 is TGTGCCAGCAGCCGATCGGGACAGGGTAGCAATCAGCCCCAGCATTGT. Its protein product is CASSRSGQGSNQPQHC. The chain is built from TRBV7-9 and TRBJ1-5; 9 bases are a match to TRBD1. The ends lost 5 bases at V and 0 bases at J; junction bases unmatched: 5. Germline-derived CDR1 and CDR2 are SEHNR and FQNEAQ (reference sequence). This CDR3 contains 16 residues.

This clonotype came up many times. This rearrangement joins TRBV27 to TRBJ1-5; the D gene is possibly TRBD1 (6 bases). Looked up from germline, CDR1 is MNHEY and CDR2 is SMNVEV (reference sequence). V lost 3 bases and J lost 11, with 20 bases in between. The CDR3 contains 15 residues. This chain's CDR3 is CASSLRGSPKGAQHF. The CDR3, as DNA: TGTGCCAGCAGTTTGAGGGGGTCGCCCAAGGGGGCCCAGCATTTT.

The genes are TRBV18 and TRBJ2-3; D is undetermined. The V gene's germline CDR1 is KGHSH and CDR2 LQKENI. Trimming removed 1 base from V and 1 base from J, with 9 bases in between. The CDR3 has 15 residues. The CDR3 reads CASSPLRSGTDTQYF. CDR3 nucleotide sequence: TGTGCCAGCTCACCACTTAGGAGCGGCACAGATACGCAGTATTTT.

This clonotype was found many times. The V call is TRBV11-2, the J call TRBJ2-7; D remains unclear. V lost 1 base to trimming and J lost 0 bases, with 7 bases between them. From germline, CDR1 is SGHAT and CDR2 FQNNGV. The CDR3 contains 14 residues. This chain's CDR3 is CASSLAIRSYEQYF. The CDR3 DNA sequence: TGTGCCAGCAGCTTAGCGATTCGCTCCTACGAGCAGTACTTC. Drawing the rest from reference TRBV11-2 and TRBJ2-7, the complete variable domain is EAGVAQSPRYKIIEKRQSVAFWCNPISGHATLYWYQQILGQGPKLLIQFQNNGVVDDSQLPKDRFSAERLKGVDSTLKIQPAKLEDSAVYLCASSLAIRSYEQYFGPGTRLTVT.

The chain is built from TRBV14 and TRBJ2-5, with D unclear. CDR1 is SGHDN and CDR2 is FVKESK in the germline V gene. The CDR3 is 13 residues long. Deletions cut 4 bases from V and 4 bases from J, with 10 bases between. The CDR3 DNA follows: TGTGCCAGCAGCCGTGGGTTTCGAGAGACCCAGTACTTC. Encoded protein: CASSRGFRETQYF.

The chain uses TRBV28 and TRBJ1-2; 7 bases line up with TRBD1. The germline gives CDR1 MDHEN, CDR2 SYDVKM. CDR3 length: 15 amino acids. V gave up 5 bases and J gave up 0 bases; unmatched junction bases: 6. This chain's CDR3 is CASSPPTGPNYGYTF. In nucleotides, the CDR3 is TGTGCCAGCAGTCCCCCGACAGGGCCTAACTATGGCTACACCTTC.

With respect to this clonotype: Since a far larger clone is one base different, this is likely a read error. No conserved phenylalanine or tryptophan ends this CDR3, so it is likely a read error. The chain couples TRBV7-2 to TRBJ2-5, with 7 bases identical to TRBD1. Unmatched junction bases numbered 6, after V lost 1 base and J lost 1 base. CDR1 SGHTA and CDR2 FQGNSA come from the germline V gene. The CDR3 length is 16 residues. The DNA of the CDR3 is TGTGCCAGCAGCTTAGGTCCACAGGGGACCCAAGAGACCCAGTACCTC. It specifies CASSLGPQGTQETQYL.

Many counts were recorded for this clonotype. The rearrangement links TRBV4-2 to TRBJ2-1; D call uncertain. Germline values: CDR1 LGHNA, CDR2 YNFKEQ. The length of the CDR3 is 16 residues. The V end lost 1 base, the J end lost 0 bases, and 10 bases lay between the germline ends. The DNA of the CDR3 is TGTGCCAGCAGCCAAGTTGTGGGAAGCTCCTACAATGAGCAGTTCTTC. It encodes CASSQVVGSSYNEQFF.

In this sample, this clonotype turned up many times. This chain links TRBV19 with TRBJ1-1; D remains ambiguous. V lost 5 bases to trimming and J lost 5 bases, with 21 bases between them. The CDR3 has 16 amino acids. The germline V gene has CDR1 LNHDA and CDR2 SQIVND (reference sequence). The CDR3 sequence: CASSSYRDTRWTEAFF. The CDR3, as DNA: TGTGCCAGTAGTTCCTATAGAGACACGCGTTGGACTGAAGCTTTCTTT.

In its sample, this clonotype was seen many times. This rearrangement joins TRBV30 to TRBJ1-5; D ambiguous. Trimming took 0 bases from V and 2 from J, leaving 8 bases between them. This CDR3 has 14 residues. The germline CDR1 and CDR2 sequences are GTSNPN and SVGIG (reference sequence). CDR3 coding DNA: TGTGCCTGGAGTGTGGGAACGGGCAATCAGCCCCAGCATTTT. It encodes CAWSVGTGNQPQHF.

This clonotype occurred many times. The V gene is TRBV6-1, the J gene TRBJ1-2; D is ambiguous. This CDR3 is 12 amino acids long. V was cut by 7 bases and J by 3 bases, with 9 bases left in between. Per germline, CDR1 MNHNS and CDR2 SASEGT. In DNA form, the CDR3 reads TGTGCCAGCAATGGTTTCGACTATGGCTACACCTTC. Its translation is CASNGFDYGYTF.

The chain joins TRBV7-2 to TRBJ1-2; D gene uncertain. Looked up from germline, CDR1 is SGHTA and CDR2 is FQGNSA. V lost 2 bases to trimming and J lost 2 bases, with 6 bases between them. The length of the CDR3 is 13 residues. As DNA, the CDR3 is TGTGCCAGCAGCTTAATCCGGAACTATGGCTACACCTTC. Translation gives CASSLIRNYGYTF.